This T cell receptor beta chain stems from a study of blood T cells in healthy people across ages. Study details: The capture of about one barcoded beta molecule per two T cells was achieved by template switching.

A J-beta primer mix and a sample-barcoded 5' primer were used in a second PCR of about 7 to 12 cycles. TCRdb ran MiXCR on the 5' RACE reads and lists one entry per CDR3 protein. The sample has 800,000 or so distinct CDR3 sequences, 20% to 30% seen once; the top ten hold under 4%. The CDR3 has 14 residues. Trimming took 1 base from V and 7 from J, leaving 13 bases between them. Germline V gene lookup returns CDR1 SGHTA and CDR2 FQGNSA. General study results and limits: Strongly correlated with naive T cell percentage was TCR beta diversity. Roughly linear age-related decline in beta diversity appeared, significant by age approximately 41.

Note on this clonotype: Its cognate antigen is unknown.

The data were also submitted as part of a second study, on T cells of mothers and their children.

The chain is built from TRBV7-2 and TRBJ1-1; D uncertain. Source material: blood. The source of this sequence is a boy between 10 and 17 years old in good health. CDR3 loop: CASSLVPNRNEAFF. CDR3 bases: TGTGCCAGCAGCTTAGTTCCGAATAGAAATGAAGCTTTCTTT.